This TCR beta chain stems from a study of T cells in Graves' hyperthyroidism and ophthalmopathy. The source material, RNA transcripts, was used to amplify TCR beta CDR3 regions. The study used the HTBI primer set for a first-round RT-PCR of the TCR CDR3. Via MiXCR, TCRdb re-called the multiplex PCR reads, giving one row per CDR3 protein. Seen here are around 240,000 distinct CDR3 sequences, around 15% observed once, and the top ten hold about 30%. This CDR3 comprises 15 residues. Germline values: CDR1 MDHEN, CDR2 SYDVKM. Trimming took 6 bases from V and 8 from J; bases not matched to a gene: 11. In this sample, this clonotype turned up many times. What it binds is unknown. Broader study findings: Clonotypes that were expanded in thyroid above 0.001 mostly appeared in blood too.

The sequencing sample was made of blood. This rearrangement joins TRBV28 to TRBJ2-1; 9 positions agree with TRBD2. This TCR was sampled from a young woman with Graves' ophthalmopathy. CDR3 in amino acids: CASRSPSGERYEQFF. The CDR3 DNA follows: TGTGCCAGCAGATCCCCTAGCGGGGAGCGCTATGAGCAGTTCTTC. The whole variable domain, filled in from reference TRBV28 and TRBJ2-1, reads DVKVTQSSRYLVKRTGEKVFLECVQDMDHENMFWYRQDPGLGLRLIYFSYDVKMKEKGDIPEGYSVSREKKERFSLILESASTNQTSMYLCASRSPSGERYEQFFGPGTRLTVL.